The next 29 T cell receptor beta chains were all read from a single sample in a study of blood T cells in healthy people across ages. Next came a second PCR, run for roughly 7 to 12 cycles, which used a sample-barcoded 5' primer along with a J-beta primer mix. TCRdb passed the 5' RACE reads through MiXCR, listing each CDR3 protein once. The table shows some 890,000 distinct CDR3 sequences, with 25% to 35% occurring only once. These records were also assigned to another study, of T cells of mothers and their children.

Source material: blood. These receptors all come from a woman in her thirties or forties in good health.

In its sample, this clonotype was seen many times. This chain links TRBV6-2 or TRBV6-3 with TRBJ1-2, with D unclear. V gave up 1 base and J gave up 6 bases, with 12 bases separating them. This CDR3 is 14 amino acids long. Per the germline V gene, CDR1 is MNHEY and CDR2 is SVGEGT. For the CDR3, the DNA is TGTGCCAGCAGTTACTTGAGGGTTTTGGATGGCTACACCTTC. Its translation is CASSYLRVLDGYTF.

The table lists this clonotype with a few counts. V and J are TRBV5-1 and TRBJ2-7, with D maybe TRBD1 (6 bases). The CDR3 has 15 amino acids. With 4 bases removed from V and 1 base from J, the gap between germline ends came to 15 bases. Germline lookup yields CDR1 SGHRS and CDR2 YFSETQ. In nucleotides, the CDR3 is TGCGCCAGCAGCCCGGACAGATTACTGTCCTACGAGCAGTACTTC. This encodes CASSPDRLLSYEQYF.

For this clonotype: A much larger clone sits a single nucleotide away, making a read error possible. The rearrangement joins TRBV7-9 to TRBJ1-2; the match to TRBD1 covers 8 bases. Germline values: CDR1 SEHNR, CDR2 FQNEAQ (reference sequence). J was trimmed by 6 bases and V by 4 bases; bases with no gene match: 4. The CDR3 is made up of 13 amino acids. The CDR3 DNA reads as TGTGCCAGCAGCTCACAGGGGGAGGATGGCTACACCTTC. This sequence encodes CASSSQGEDGYTF. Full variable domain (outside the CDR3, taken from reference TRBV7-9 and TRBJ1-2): DTGVSQNPRHKITKRGQNVTFRCDPISEHNRLYWYRQTLGQGPEFLTYFQNEAQLEKSRLLSDRFSAERPKGSFSTLEIQRTEQGDSAMYLCASSSQGEDGYTFGSGTRLTVV.

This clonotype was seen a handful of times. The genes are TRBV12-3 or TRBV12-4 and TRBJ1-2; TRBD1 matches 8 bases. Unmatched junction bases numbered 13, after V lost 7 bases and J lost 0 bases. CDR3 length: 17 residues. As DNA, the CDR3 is TGTGCCAGCACCTACCAGGGGGCTCGTTTTGCTAACTATGGCTACACCTTC. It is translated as CASTYQGARFANYGYTF.

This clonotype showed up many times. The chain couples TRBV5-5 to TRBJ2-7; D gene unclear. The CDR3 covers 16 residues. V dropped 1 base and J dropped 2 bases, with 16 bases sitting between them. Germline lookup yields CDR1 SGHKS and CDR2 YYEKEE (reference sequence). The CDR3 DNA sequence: TGTGCCAGCAGCTTGAGTTCGGGCCTCAGCCCCTACGAGCAGTACTTC. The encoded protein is CASSLSSGLSPYEQYF.

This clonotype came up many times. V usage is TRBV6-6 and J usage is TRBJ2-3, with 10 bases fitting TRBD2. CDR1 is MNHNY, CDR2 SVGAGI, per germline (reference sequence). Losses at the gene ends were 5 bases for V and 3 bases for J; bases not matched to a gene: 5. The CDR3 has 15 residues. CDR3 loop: CASSRIAGGTDTQYF. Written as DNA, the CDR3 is TGTGCCAGCAGTCGCATAGCGGGGGGAACAGATACGCAGTATTTT.

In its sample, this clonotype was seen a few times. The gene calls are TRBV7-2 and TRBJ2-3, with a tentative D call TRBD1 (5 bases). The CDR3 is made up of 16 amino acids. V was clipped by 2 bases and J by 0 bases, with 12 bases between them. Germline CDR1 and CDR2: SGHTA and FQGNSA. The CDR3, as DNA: TGTGCCAGCAGCTTATCTTGGGGCATAAGCACAGATACGCAGTATTTT. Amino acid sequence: CASSLSWGISTDTQYF.

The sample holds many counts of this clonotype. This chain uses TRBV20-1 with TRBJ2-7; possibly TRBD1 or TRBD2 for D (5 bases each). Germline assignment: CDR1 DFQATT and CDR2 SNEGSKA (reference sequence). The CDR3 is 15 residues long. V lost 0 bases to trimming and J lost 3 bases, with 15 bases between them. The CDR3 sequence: CSAREGTQGFYEQYF. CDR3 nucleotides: TGCAGTGCTAGAGAAGGGACGCAGGGCTTCTACGAGCAGTACTTC.

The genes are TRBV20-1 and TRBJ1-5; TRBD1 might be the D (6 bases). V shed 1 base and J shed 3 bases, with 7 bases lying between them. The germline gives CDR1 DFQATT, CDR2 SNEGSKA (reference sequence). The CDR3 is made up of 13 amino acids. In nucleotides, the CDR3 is TGCAGTGCTAGAGGACAGGCCAATCAGCCCCAGCATTTT. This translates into CSARGQANQPQHF.

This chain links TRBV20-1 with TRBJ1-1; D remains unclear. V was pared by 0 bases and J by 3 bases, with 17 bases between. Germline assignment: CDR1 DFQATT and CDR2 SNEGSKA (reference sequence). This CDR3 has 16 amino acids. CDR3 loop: CSARDGSYGRYTEAFF. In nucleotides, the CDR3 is TGCAGTGCTAGAGATGGATCGTACGGGAGGTACACTGAAGCTTTCTTT.

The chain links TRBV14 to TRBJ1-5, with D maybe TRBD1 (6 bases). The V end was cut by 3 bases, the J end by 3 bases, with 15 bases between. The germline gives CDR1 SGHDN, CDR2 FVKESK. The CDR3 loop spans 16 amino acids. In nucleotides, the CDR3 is TGTGCCAGCAGCCAGCCCCCAGGGGCTCACAATCAGCCCCAGCATTTT. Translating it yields CASSQPPGAHNQPQHF.

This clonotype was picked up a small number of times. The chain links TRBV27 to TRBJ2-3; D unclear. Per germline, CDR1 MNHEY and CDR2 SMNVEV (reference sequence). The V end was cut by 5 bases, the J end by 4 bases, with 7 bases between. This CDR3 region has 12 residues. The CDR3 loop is CASSMGPDTQYF. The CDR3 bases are TGTGCCAGCAGTATGGGCCCAGATACGCAGTATTTT.

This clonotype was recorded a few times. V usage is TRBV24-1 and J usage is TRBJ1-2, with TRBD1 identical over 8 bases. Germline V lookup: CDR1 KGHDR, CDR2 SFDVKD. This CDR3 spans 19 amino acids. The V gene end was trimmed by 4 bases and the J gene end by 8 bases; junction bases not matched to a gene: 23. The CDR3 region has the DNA TGTGCCACCAGTGAACCCAGGGGGCGACCGATGTCATTACCGTCGGGCTACACCTTC. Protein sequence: CATSEPRGRPMSLPSGYTF.

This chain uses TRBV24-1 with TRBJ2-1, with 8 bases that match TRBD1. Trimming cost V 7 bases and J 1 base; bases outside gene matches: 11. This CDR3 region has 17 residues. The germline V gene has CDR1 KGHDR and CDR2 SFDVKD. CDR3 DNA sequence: TGTGCCACCAGCGATCCACGTACAGGGGGATCCTACAATGAGCAGTTCTTC. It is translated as CATSDPRTGGSYNEQFF.

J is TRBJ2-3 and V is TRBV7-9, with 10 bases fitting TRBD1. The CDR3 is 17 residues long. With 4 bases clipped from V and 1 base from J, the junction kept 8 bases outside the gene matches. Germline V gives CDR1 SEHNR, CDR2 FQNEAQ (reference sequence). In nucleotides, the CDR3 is TGTGCCAGCAGCTCGGTGACAGGGGGCACCGGCACAGATACGCAGTATTTT. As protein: CASSSVTGGTGTDTQYF.

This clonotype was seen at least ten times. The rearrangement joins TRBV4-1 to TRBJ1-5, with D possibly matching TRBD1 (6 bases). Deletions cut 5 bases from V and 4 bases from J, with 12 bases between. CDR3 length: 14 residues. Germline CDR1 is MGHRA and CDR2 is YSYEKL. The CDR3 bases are TGCGCCAGCAGCAAAGGGGGAGGGAATCAGCCCCAGCATTTT. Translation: CASSKGGGNQPQHF.

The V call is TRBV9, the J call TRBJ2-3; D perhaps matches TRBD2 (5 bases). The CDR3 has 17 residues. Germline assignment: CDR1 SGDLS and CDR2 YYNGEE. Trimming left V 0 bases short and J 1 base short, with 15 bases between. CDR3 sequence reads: CASSVVGVLGGTDTQYF. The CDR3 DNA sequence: TGTGCCAGCAGCGTAGTCGGGGTGTTGGGCGGCACAGATACGCAGTATTTT.

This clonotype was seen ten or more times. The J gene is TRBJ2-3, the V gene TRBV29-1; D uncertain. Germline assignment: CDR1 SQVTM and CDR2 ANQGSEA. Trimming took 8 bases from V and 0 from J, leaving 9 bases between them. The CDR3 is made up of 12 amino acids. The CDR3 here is CSSDPSTDTQYF. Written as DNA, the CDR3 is TGCAGCTCGGACCCTAGCACAGATACGCAGTATTTT.

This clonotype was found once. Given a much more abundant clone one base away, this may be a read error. Here the CDR3 reads CSSSAQNIQYF. CDR3 nucleotide sequence: TGTTCCAGCAGCGCACAAAACATTCAGTACTTC. V and J are TRBV7-9 and TRBJ2-4; D is undetermined. The CDR3 consists of 11 residues. The germline V gene encodes CDR1 SEHNR and CDR2 FQNEAQ (reference sequence).

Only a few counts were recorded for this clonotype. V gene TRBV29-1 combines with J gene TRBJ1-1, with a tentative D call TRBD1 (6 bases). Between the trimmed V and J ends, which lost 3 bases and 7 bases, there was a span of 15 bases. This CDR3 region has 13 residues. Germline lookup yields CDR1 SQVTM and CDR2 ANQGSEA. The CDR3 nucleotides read TGCAGCGTTGAGGGGGGGGCGCAAAGTGAAGCTTTCTTT. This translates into CSVEGGAQSEAFF.

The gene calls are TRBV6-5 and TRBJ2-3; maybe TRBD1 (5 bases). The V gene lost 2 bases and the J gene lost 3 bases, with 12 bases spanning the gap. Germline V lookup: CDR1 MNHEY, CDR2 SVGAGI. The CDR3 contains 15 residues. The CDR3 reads CASSYEGVETDTQYF. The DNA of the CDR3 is TGTGCCAGCAGTTACGAAGGGGTCGAAACAGATACGCAGTATTTT.

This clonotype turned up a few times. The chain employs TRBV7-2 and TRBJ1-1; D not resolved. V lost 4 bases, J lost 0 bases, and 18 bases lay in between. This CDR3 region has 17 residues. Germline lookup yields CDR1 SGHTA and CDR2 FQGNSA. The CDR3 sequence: CASSSRREGRVNTEAFF. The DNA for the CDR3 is TGTGCCAGCAGCTCCAGGAGGGAGGGTAGGGTGAACACTGAAGCTTTCTTT.

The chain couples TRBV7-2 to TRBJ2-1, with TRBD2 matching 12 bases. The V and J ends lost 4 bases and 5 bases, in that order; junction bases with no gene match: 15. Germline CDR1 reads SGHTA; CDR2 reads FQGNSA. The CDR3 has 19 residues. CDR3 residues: CASSWVGASGGAVHNEQFF. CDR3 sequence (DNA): TGTGCCAGCAGCTGGGTAGGGGCTAGCGGGGGGGCCGTCCACAATGAGCAGTTCTTC.

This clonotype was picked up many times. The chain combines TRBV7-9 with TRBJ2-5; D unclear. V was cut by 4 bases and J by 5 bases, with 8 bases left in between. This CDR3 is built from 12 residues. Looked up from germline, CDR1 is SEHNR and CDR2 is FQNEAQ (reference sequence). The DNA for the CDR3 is TGTGCCAGCAGCTCCCCAAGGGAGACCCAGTACTTC. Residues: CASSSPRETQYF.

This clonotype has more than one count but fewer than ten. Written as DNA, the CDR3 is TGTGCCAGCAGCCAAGAAGCCCTACAGGGGATAATTGGCTACACCTTC. Translation gives CASSQEALQGIIGYTF. This sequence joins TRBV3-1 and TRBJ1-2; 7 bases are a match to TRBD1. The CDR3 extends over 16 amino acids. V lost 0 bases to trimming and J lost 7 bases; unmatched junction nucleotides: 11. Germline CDR1 reads LGHDT; CDR2 reads YNNKEL (reference sequence).

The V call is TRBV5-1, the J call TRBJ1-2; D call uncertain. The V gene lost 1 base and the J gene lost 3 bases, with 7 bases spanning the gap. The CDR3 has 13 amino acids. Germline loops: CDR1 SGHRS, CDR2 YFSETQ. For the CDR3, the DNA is TGCGCCAGCAGCTTGCGGGTAGACTATGGCTACACCTTC. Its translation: CASSLRVDYGYTF.

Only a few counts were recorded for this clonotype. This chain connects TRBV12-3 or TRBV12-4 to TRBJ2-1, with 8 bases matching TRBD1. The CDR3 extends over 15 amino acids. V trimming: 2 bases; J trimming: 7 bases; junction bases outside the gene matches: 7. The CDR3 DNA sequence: TGTGCCAGCAGTTTACGGCAGGGGGCGCGTAATGAGCAGTTCTTC. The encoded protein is CASSLRQGARNEQFF.

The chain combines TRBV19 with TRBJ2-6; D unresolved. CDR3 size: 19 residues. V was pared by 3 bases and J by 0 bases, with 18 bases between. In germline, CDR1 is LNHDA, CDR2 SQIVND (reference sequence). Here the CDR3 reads CASSIVAAGPVSGANVLTF. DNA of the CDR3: TGTGCCAGTAGTATTGTGGCCGCTGGACCAGTCTCTGGGGCCAACGTCCTGACTTTC.

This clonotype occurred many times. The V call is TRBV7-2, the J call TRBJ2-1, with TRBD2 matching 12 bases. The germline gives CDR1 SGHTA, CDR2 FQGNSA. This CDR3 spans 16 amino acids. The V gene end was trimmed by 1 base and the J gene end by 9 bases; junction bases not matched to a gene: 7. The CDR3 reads CASSLVASGGAREQFF. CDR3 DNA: TGTGCCAGCAGCTTAGTGGCTAGCGGGGGGGCGCGTGAGCAGTTCTTC. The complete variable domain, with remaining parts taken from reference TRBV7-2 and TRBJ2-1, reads GAGVSQSPSNKVTEKGKDVELRCDPISGHTALYWYRQSLGQGLEFLIYFQGNSAPDKSGLPSDRFSAERTGGSVSTLTIQRTQQEDSAVYLCASSLVASGGAREQFFGPGTRLTVL.